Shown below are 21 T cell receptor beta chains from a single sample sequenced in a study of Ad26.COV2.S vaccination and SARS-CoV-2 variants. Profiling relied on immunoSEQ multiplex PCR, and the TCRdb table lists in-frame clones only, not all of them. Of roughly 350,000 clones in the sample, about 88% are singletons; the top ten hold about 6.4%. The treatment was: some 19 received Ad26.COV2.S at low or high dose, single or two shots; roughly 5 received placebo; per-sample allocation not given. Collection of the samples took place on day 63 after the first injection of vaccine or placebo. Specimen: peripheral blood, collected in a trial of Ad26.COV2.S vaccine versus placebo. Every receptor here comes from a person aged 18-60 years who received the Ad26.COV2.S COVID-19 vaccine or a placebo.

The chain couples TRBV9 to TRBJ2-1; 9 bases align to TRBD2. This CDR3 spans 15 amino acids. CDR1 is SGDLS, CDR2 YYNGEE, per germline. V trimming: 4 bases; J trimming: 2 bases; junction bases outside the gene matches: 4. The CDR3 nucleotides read TGTGCCAGCAGCATTAGCGGGGGTCCCTACAATGAGCAGTTCTTC. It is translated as CASSISGGPYNEQFF. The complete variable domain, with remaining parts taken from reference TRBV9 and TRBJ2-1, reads DSGVTQTPKHLITATGQRVTLRCSPRSGDLSVYWYQQSLDQGLQFLIQYYNGEERAKGNILERFSAQQFPDLHSELNLSSLELGDSALYFCASSISGGPYNEQFFGPGTRLTVL.

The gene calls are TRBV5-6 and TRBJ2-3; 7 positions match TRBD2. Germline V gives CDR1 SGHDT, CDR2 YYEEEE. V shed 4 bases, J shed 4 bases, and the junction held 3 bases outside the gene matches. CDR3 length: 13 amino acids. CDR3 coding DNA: TGTGCCAGCAGCAAGGCGGGGGCAGATACGCAGTATTTT. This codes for CASSKAGADTQYF.

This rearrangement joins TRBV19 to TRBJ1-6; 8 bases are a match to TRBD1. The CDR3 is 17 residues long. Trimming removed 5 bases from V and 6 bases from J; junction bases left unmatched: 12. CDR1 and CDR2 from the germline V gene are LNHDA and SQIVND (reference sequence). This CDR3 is CASSFTGQGSSNSPLHF. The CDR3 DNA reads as TGTGCCAGTAGTTTCACCGGACAGGGCTCTAGTAATTCACCCCTCCACTTT.

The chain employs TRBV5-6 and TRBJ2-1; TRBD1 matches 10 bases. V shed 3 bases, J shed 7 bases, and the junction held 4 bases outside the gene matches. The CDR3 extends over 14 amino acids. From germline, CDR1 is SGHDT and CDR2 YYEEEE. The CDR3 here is CASSSGTGANEQFF. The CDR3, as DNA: TGTGCCAGCAGCTCCGGGACAGGGGCAAATGAGCAGTTCTTC.

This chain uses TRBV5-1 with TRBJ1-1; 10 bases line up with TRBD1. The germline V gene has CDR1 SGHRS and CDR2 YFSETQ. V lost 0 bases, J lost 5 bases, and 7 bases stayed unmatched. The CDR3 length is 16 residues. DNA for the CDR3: TGCGCCAGCAGCTTGGTTGGGACAGGGGCCGCGACTGAAGCTTTCTTT. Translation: CASSLVGTGAATEAFF.

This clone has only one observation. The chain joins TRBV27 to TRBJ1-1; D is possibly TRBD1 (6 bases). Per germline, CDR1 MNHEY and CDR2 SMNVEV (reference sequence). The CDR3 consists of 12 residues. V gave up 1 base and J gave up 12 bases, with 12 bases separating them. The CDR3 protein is CASSLWGRETFF. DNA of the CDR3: TGTGCCAGCAGTTTATGGGGGCGGGAAACTTTCTTT.

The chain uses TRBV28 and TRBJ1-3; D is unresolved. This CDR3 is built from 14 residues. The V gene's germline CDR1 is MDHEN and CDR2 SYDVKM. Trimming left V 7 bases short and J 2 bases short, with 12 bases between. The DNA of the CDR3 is TGTGCCAGCACCTGGGGTTCCCCTGGAAACACCATATATTTT. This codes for CASTWGSPGNTIYF.

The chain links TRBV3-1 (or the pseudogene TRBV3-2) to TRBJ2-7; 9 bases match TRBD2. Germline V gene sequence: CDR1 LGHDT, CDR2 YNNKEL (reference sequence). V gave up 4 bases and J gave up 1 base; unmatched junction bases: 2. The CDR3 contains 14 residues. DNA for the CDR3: TGTGCCAGCAGCCTAAGCGGGGGGTCCTACGAGCAGTACTTC. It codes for CASSLSGGSYEQYF.

CDR3 residues: CASSFLQGGTEKLFF. DNA of the CDR3: TGTGCCAGCAGTTTTTTGCAGGGGGGTACTGAAAAACTGTTTTTT. This chain joins TRBV27 and TRBJ1-4, with 7 positions matching TRBD1. The CDR3 totals 15 residues. J was trimmed by 7 bases and V by 3 bases; bases with no gene match: 8. Germline lookup yields CDR1 MNHEY and CDR2 SMNVEV (reference sequence).

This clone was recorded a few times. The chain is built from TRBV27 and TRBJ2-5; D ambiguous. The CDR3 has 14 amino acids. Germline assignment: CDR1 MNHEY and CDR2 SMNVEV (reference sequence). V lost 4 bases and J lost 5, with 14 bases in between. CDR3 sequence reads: CASSSGLRWETQYF. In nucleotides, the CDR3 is TGTGCCAGCAGTTCGGGTCTTCGGTGGGAGACCCAGTACTTC.

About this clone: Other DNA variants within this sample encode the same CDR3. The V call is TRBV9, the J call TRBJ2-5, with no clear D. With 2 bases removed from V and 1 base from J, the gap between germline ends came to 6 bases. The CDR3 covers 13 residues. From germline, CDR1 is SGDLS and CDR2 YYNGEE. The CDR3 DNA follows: TGTGCCAGCAGCGTTGGAACCCAAGAGACCCAGTACTTC. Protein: CASSVGTQETQYF.

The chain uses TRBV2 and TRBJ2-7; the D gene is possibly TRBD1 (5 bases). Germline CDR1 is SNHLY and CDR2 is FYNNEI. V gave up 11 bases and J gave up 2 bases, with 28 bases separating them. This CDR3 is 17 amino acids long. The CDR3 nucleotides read TGTGCCCTAGTTGGGGCAGCCACATCCTCAACAGCCTACGAGCAGTACTTC. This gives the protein CALVGAATSSTAYEQYF.

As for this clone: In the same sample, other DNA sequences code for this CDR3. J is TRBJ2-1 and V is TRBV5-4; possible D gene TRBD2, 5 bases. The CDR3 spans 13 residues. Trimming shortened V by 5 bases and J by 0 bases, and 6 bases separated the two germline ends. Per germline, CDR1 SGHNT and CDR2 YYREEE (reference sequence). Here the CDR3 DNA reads TGTGCCAGCAGACGGGACTCCTACAATGAGCAGTTCTTC. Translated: CASRRDSYNEQFF.

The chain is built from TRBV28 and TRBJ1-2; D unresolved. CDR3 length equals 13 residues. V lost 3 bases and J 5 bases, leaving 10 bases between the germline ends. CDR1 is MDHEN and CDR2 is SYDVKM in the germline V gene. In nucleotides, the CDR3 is TGTGCCAGCAGTTTCCGGGCCTGGTATGGCTACACCTTC. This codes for CASSFRAWYGYTF.

CDR3 sequence: CASSHRVGVNEKLFF. DNA of the CDR3: TGTGCCAGCAGCCACCGGGTCGGTGTAAATGAAAAACTGTTTTTT. V and J are TRBV3-1 (or the pseudogene TRBV3-2) and TRBJ1-4; D ambiguous. Trimming took 3 bases from V and 5 from J, leaving 13 bases between them. The germline CDR1 and CDR2 sequences are LGHDT and YNNKEL (reference sequence). The length of the CDR3 is 15 residues.

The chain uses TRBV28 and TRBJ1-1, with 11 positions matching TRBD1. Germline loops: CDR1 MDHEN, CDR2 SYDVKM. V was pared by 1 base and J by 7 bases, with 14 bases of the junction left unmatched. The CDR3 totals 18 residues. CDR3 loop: CASSLLDPGQGVKDEAFF. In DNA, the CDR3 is TGTGCCAGCAGTTTATTGGACCCGGGACAGGGGGTAAAGGATGAAGCTTTCTTT.

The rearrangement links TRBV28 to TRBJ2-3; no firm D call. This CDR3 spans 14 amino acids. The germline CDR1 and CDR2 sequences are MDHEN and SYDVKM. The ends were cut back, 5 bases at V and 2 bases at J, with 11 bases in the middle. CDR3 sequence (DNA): TGTGCCAGCAGTGGTAACTCATACACAGATACGCAGTATTTT. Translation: CASSGNSYTDTQYF.

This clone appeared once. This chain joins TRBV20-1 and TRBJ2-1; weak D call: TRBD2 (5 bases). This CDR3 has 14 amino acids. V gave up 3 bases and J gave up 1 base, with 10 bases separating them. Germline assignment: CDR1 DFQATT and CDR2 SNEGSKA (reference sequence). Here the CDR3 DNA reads TGCAGTGCTAGTTCGACTAAGTCCTACAATGAGCAGTTCTTC. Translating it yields CSASSTKSYNEQFF.

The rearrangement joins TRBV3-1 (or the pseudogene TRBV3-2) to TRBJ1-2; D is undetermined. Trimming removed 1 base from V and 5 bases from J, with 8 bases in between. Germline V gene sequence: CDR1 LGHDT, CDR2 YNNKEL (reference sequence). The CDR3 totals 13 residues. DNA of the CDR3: TGTGCCAGCAGCCAAGTTCGAGGGTATGGCTACACCTTC. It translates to CASSQVRGYGYTF.

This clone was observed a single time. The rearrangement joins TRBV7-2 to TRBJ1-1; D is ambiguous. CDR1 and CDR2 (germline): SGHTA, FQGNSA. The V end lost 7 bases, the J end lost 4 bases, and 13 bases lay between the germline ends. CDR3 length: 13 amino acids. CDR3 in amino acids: CASILTRGTEAFF. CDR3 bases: TGTGCCAGCATCCTAACACGGGGCACTGAAGCTTTCTTT.

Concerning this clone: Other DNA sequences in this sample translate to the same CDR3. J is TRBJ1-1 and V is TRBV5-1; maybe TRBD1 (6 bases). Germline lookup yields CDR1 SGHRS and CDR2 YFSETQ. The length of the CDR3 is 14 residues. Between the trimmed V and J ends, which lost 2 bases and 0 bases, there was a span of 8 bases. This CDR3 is CASSLGTLNTEAFF. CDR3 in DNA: TGCGCCAGCAGCTTAGGGACATTGAACACTGAAGCTTTCTTT.